This TCR beta chain is from a study of Ad26.COV2.S vaccination and SARS-CoV-2 variants. Generated by immunoSEQ multiplex PCR, the TCRdb table keeps only in-frame clones and is missing some. The sample yields about 400,000 clones, roughly 90% seen once. To note about this clone: Its antigen is unknown.

Treatment: 15 to 20 received Ad26.COV2.S at low or high dose, single or two shots; roughly five received placebo; per-sample allocation not given. Sampling was done on day 63 after the first vaccine or placebo injection. Study-level findings and limits: Vaccine recipients surpassed placebo recipients in spike-specific TCR breadth. The TCR-based breadth and depth measures might underestimate overall T cell responses. Recipients of vaccine and of placebo showed similar breadth of their non-spike TCR repertoires.

This receptor was identified in a person between 18 and 65 years old who received the Ad26.COV2.S COVID-19 vaccine or a placebo. The sequences come from peripheral blood, collected in a trial of Ad26.COV2.S vaccine versus placebo.

For the CDR3, the DNA is TGTGCCAGTAGTATTAATCTGGGGACAGGGTTACCCGGGGAGCTGTTTTTT. It encodes CASSINLGTGLPGELFF. This chain links TRBV19 with TRBJ2-2; 9 positions match TRBD1. The CDR3 has 17 amino acids. The trim removed 3 bases at V and 6 bases at J, leaving 11 bases unmatched. From germline, CDR1 is LNHDA and CDR2 SQIVND (reference sequence).